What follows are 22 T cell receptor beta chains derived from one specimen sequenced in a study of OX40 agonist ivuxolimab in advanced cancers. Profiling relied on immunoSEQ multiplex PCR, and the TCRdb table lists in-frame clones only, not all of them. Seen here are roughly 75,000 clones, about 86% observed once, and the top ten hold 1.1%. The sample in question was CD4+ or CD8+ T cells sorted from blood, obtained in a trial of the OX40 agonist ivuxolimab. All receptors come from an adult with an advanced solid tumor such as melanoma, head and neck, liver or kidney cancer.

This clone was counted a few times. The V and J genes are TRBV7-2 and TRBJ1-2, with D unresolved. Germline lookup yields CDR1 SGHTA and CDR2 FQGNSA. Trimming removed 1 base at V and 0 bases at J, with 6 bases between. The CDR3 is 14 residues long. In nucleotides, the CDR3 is TGTGCCAGCAGCTTAGGGACGGCTAACTATGGCTACACCTTC. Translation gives CASSLGTANYGYTF.

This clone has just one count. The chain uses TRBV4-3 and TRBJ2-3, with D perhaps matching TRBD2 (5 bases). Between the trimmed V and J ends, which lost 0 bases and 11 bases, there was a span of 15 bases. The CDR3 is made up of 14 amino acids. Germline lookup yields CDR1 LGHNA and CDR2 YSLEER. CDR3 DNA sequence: TGCGCCAGCAGCCAAGATAGTACTCCTCGGGGGCAGTATTTT. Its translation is CASSQDSTPRGQYF.

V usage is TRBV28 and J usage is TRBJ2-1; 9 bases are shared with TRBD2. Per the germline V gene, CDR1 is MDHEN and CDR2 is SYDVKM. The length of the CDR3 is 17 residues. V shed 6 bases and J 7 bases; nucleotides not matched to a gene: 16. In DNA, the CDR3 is TGTGCCAGCAGCCCCGTGAGGATAGCGGGAGTTAGGAATGAGCAGTTCTTC. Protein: CASSPVRIAGVRNEQFF.

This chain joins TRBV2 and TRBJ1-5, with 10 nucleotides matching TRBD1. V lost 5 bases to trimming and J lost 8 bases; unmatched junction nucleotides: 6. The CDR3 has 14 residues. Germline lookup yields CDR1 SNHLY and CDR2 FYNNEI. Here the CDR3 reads CASSSGTGDEPQHF. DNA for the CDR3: TGTGCCAGCAGTTCCGGGACAGGGGACGAGCCCCAGCATTTT.

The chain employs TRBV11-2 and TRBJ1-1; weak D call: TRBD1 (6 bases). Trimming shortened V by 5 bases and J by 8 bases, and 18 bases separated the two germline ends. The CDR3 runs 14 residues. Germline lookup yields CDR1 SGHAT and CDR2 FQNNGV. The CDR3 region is CASSTTRQRGEAFF. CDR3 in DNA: TGTGCCAGCAGCACTACCCGACAGAGGGGGGAAGCTTTCTTT.

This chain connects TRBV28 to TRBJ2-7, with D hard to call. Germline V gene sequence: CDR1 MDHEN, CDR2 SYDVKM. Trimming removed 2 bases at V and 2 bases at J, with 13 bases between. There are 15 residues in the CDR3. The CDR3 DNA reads TGTGCCAGCAGTTTAGCCGTGGTCGGAGCCTACGAGCAGTACTTC. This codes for CASSLAVVGAYEQYF.

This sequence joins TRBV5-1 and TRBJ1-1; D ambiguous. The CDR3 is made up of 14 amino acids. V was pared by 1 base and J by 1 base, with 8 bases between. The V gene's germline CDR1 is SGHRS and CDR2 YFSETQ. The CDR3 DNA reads TGCGCCAGCAGCTTGACAGCGGAGAACACTGAAGCTTTCTTT. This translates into CASSLTAENTEAFF.

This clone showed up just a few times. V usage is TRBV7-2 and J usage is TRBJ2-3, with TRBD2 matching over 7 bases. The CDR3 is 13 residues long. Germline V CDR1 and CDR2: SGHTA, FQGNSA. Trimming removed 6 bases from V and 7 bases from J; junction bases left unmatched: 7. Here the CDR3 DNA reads TGTGCCAGCAGTTCAACTAGCGACAATACGCAGTATTTT. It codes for CASSSTSDNTQYF. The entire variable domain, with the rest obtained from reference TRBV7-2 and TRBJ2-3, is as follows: GAGVSQSPSNKVTEKGKDVELRCDPISGHTALYWYRQSLGQGLEFLIYFQGNSAPDKSGLPSDRFSAERTGGSVSTLTIQRTQQEDSAVYLCASSSTSDNTQYFGPGTRLTVL.

The CDR3 DNA reads TGTGCCAGCAGCCGGACTTCAGGGAAGGACACTGAAGCTTTCTTT. Its translation is CASSRTSGKDTEAFF. This chain uses TRBV7-3 with TRBJ1-1, with D maybe TRBD1 (5 bases). Germline assignment: CDR1 SGHTA and CDR2 FQGTGA. V was cut by 5 bases and J by 3 bases, with 16 bases left in between. CDR3 size: 15 residues.

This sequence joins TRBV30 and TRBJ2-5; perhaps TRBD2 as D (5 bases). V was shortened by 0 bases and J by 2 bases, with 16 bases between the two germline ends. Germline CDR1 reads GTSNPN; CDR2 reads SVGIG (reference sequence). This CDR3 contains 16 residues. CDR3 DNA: TGTGCCTGGAGTGTTCTGGGGTCAATAGCGCAAGAGACCCAGTACTTC. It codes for CAWSVLGSIAQETQYF.

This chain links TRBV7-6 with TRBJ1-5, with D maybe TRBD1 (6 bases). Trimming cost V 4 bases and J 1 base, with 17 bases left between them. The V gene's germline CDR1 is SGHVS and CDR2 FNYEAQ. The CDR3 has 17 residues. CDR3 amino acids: CASSSRQDTSSNQPQHF. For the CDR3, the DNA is TGTGCCAGCAGCTCCAGACAGGACACCTCAAGCAATCAGCCCCAGCATTTT.

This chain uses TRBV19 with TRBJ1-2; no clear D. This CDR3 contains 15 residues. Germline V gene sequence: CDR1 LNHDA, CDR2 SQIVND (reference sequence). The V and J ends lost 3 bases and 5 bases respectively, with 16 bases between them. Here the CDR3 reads CASSMGQNLWYGYTF. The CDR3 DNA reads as TGTGCCAGTAGTATGGGCCAGAACCTATGGTATGGCTACACCTTC.

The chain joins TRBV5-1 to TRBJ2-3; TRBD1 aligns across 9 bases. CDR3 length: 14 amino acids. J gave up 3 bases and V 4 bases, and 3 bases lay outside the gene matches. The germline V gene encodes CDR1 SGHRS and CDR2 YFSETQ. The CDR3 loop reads CASSSGQGTDTQYF. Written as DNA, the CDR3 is TGCGCCAGCAGCAGCGGACAGGGGACAGATACGCAGTATTTT.

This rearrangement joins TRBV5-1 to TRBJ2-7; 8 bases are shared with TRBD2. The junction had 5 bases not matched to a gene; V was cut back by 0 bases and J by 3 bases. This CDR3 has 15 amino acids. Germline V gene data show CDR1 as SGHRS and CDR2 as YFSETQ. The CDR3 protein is CASSLGVAGSYEQYF. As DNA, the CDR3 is TGCGCCAGCAGCTTGGGAGTAGCGGGAAGCTACGAGCAGTACTTC.

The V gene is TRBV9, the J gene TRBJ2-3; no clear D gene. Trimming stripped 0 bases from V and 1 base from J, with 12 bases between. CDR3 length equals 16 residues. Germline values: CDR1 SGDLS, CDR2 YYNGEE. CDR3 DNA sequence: TGTGCCAGCAGCGTAGAAAGCGAACACCGCACAGATACGCAGTATTTT. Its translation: CASSVESEHRTDTQYF.

Here the CDR3 reads CASSSDPSDTQYF. The DNA for the CDR3 is TGTGCCAGCAGCTCAGACCCGTCAGATACGCAGTATTTT. The rearrangement joins TRBV7-3 to TRBJ2-3; D is unclear. V lost 4 bases and J 4 bases, leaving 9 bases between the germline ends. In germline, CDR1 is SGHTA, CDR2 FQGTGA. This CDR3 spans 13 amino acids.

The CDR3 bases are TGTGCCAGCAGACTAGGCGCGGGGGGAGGGACAGATACGCAGTATTTT. This codes for CASRLGAGGGTDTQYF. The rearrangement links TRBV27 to TRBJ2-3, with TRBD2 matching over 8 bases. Unmatched junction bases numbered 11, after V lost 6 bases and J lost 3 bases. Looked up from germline, CDR1 is MNHEY and CDR2 is SMNVEV (reference sequence). CDR3 length equals 16 residues.

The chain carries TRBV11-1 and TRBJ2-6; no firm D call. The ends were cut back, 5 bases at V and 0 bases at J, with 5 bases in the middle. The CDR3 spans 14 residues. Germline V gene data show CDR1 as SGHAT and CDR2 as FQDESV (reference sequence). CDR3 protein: CASSLISGANVLTF. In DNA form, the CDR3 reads TGTGCCAGCAGCCTTATCTCTGGGGCCAACGTCCTGACTTTC.

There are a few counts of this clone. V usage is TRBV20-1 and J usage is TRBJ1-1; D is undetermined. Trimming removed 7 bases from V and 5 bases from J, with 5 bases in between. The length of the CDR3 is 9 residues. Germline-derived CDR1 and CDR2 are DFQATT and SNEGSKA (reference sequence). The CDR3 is CSGQTEAFF. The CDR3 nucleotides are TGCAGTGGCCAGACTGAAGCTTTCTTT.

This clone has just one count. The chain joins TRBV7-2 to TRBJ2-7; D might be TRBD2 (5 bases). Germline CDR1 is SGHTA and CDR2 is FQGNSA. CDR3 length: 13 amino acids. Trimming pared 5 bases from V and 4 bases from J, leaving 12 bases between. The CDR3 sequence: CASSPSPGYEQYF. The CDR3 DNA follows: TGTGCCAGCAGCCCCTCCCCGGGGTACGAGCAGTACTTC.

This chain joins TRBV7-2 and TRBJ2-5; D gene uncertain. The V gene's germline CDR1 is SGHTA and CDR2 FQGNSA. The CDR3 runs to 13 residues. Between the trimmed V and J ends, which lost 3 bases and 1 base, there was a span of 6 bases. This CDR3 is CASSFRAQETQYF. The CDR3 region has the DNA TGTGCCAGCAGCTTTAGGGCCCAAGAGACCCAGTACTTC.

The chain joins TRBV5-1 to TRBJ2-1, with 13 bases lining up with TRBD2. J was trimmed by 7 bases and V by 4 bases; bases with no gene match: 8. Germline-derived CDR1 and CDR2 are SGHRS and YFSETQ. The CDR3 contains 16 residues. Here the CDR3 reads CASSKLTSGRENEQFF. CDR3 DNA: TGCGCCAGCAGCAAACTCACTAGCGGGAGGGAGAATGAGCAGTTCTTC.